The clone carrying this TCR beta chain was counted at least ten times. Its antigen is not known. These data belong to a study of T cells in Graves' hyperthyroidism and ophthalmopathy. Notes on the study in general: Blood shared most expanded thyroid clonotypes above 0.001.

For the diagnoses, clinical symptoms, serum thyroxine and TRAb, thyroid ultrasound and orbital computed tomography were used. Germline CDR1 and CDR2: SNHLY and FYNNEI. This CDR3 comprises 13 residues. Losses at the gene ends were 7 bases for V and 4 bases for J; bases not matched to a gene: 6. Researchers took RNA transcripts and amplified the TCR beta CDR3 regions from them. First-round RT-PCR targeting the TCR CDR3 was performed with the HTBI primer set. Via MiXCR, TCRdb re-called the multiplex PCR reads, giving one row per CDR3 protein. The table includes roughly 500,000 distinct CDR3 sequences, approximately 22% detected once.

Sequenced material: blood. The receptor comes from a woman aged 65 to 85 with Graves' ophthalmopathy. The rearrangement links TRBV2 to TRBJ1-1, with 7 bases lining up with TRBD1. The CDR3 nucleotides read TGTGCCAGCACTCTATCAGGGGGCACTGAAGCTTTCTTT. Translating it yields CASTLSGGTEAFF.